The clone carrying this T cell receptor beta chain has more than one count but fewer than ten. Its specificity is unknown. The CDR3 contains 14 residues. The V and J ends lost 2 bases and 1 base respectively, with 10 bases between them. The germline gives CDR1 SGHRS, CDR2 YFSETQ. The entry originates in a study of CD8 T cells in ankylosing spondylitis. Study observations and caveats: Reports say disease-linked clones showed up significantly more in matched ankylosing spondylitis synovial fluid. A number of the motif variants had already been described in reactive arthritis synovial fluid and blood.

Quantitative 5'-RACE with molecular barcodes generated TCR beta libraries. A single record per CDR3 protein comes from TCRdb applying MiXCR to the 5' RACE reads. The sample carries 35,000 to 50,000 distinct CDR3 sequences, about 11% recorded once. The TCR sequence derives from a male donor with ankylosing spondylitis or in good health (not recorded which). This sequence joins TRBV5-1 and TRBJ2-7; tentatively, D is TRBD1 (6 bases). Specimen: blood, either unsorted or a sorted T cell fraction (not recorded which). The CDR3, as DNA: TGCGCCAGCAGCTTTTACAGGGATTCCTACGAGCAGTACTTC. Its translation is CASSFYRDSYEQYF. The variable domain in full, with the rest retrieved from reference TRBV5-1 and TRBJ2-7, is KAGVTQTPRYLIKTRGQQVTLSCSPISGHRSVSWYQQTPGQGLQFLFEYFSETQRNKGNFPGRFSGRQFSNSRSEMNVSTLELGDSALYLCASSFYRDSYEQYFGPGTRLTVT.